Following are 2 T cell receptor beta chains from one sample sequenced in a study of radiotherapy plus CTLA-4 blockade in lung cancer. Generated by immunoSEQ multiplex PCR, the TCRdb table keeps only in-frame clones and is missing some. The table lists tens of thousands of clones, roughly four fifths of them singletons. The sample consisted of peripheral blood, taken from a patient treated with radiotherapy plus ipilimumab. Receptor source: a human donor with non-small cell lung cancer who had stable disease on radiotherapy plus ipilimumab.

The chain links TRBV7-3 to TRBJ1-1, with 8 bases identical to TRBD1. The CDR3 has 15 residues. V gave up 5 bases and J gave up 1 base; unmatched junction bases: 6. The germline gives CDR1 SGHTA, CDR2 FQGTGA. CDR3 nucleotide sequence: TGTGCCAGCAGCGCACGGACAGGGAGGAACACTGAAGCTTTCTTT. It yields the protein CASSARTGRNTEAFF. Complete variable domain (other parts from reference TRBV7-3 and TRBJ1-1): GAGVSQTPSNKVTEKGKYVELRCDPISGHTALYWYRQSLGQGPEFLIYFQGTGAADDSGLPNDRFFAVRPEGSVSTLKIQRTERGDSAVYLCASSARTGRNTEAFFGQGTRLTVV.

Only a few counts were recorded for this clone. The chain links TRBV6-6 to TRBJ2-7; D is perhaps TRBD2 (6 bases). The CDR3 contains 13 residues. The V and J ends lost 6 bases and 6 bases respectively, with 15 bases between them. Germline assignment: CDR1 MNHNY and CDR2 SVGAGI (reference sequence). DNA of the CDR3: TGTGCCAGCAGAAGGGACTCTGCGGGCGAGCAGTACTTC. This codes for CASRRDSAGEQYF.